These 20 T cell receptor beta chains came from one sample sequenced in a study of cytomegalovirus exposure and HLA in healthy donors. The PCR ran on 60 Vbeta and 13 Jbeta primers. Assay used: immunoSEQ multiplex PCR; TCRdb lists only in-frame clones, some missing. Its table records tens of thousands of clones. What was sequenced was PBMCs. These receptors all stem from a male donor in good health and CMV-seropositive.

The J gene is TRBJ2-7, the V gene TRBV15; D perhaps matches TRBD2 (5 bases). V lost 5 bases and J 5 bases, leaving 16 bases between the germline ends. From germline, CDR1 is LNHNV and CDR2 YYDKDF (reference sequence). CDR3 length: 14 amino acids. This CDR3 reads CATSSGLLTNEQYF. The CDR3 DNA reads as TGTGCCACCAGCTCCGGACTCCTTACTAACGAGCAGTACTTC.

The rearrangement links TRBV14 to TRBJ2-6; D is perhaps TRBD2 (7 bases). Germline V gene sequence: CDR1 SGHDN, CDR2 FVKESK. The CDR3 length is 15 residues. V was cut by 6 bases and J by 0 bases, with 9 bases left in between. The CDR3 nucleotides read TGTGCCAGCAGGGGGGGGCTCTCTGGGGCCAACGTCCTGACTTTC. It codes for CASRGGLSGANVLTF. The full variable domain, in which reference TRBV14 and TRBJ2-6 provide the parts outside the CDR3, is EAGVTQFPSHSVIEKGQTVTLRCDPISGHDNLYWYRRVMGKEIKFLLHFVKESKQDESGMPNNRFLAERTGGTYSTLKVQPAELEDSGVYFCASRGGLSGANVLTFGAGSRLTVL.

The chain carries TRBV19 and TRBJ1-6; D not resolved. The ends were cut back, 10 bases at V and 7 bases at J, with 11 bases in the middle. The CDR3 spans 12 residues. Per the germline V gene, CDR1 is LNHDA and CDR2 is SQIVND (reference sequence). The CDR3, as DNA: TGTGCCAACTTCAAAGAAAATTCACCCCTCCACTTT. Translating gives CANFKENSPLHF.

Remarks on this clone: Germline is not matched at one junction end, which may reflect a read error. The CDR3 DNA follows: TGTGCCAGCAGTTTATTAGGGGGCGGGGACTCCGACAATGAGCAGTTCTTC. Protein product: CASSLLGGGDSDNEQFF. The V gene is TRBV27, the J gene TRBJ2-1, with a weak D call TRBD1 (7 bases). This CDR3 spans 17 amino acids. Germline CDR1 reads MNHEY; CDR2 reads SMNVEV (reference sequence).

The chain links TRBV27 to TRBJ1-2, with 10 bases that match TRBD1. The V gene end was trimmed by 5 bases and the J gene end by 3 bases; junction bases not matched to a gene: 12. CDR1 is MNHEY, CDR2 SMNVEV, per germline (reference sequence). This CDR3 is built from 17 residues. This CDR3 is CASSLTTRDRGYYGYTF. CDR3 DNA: TGTGCCAGCAGTCTTACCACCCGGGACAGGGGTTACTATGGCTACACCTTC.

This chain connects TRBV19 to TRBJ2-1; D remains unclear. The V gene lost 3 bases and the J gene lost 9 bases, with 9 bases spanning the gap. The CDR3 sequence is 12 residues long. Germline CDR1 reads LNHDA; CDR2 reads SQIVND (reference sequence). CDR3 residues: CASSISAGEQFF. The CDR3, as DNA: TGTGCCAGTAGTATCAGCGCTGGTGAGCAGTTCTTC. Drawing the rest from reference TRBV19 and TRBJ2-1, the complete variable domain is DGGITQSPKYLFRKEGQNVTLSCEQNLNHDAMYWYRQDPGQGLRLIYYSQIVNDFQKGDIAEGYSVSREKKESFPLTVTSAQKNPTAFYLCASSISAGEQFFGPGTRLTVL.

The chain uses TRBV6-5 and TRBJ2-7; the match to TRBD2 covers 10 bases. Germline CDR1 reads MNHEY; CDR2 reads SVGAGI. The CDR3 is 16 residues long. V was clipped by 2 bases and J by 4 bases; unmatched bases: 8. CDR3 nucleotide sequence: TGTGCCAGCAGTTACGGAGCCGGGACTAGCGATTACGAGCAGTACTTC. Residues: CASSYGAGTSDYEQYF.

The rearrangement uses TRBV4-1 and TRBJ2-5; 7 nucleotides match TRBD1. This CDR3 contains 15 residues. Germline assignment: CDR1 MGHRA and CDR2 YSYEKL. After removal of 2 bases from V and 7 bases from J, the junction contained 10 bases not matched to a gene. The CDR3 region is CASSQLQGTVRTQYF. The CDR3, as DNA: TGCGCCAGCAGCCAACTACAGGGGACGGTTAGGACCCAGTACTTC.

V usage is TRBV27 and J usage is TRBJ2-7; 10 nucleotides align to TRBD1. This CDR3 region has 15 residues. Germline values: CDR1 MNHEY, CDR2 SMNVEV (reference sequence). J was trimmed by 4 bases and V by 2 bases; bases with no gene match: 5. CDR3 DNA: TGTGCCAGCAGTTTACACGGGACAGGGGCATACGAGCAGTACTTC. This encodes CASSLHGTGAYEQYF.

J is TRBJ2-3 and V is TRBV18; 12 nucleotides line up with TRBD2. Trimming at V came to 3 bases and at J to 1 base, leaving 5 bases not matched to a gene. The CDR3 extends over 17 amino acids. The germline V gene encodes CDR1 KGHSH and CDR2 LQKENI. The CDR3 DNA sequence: TGTGCCAGCTCACCTGGGACTAGCGGGTTGGGCACAGATACGCAGTATTTT. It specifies CASSPGTSGLGTDTQYF.

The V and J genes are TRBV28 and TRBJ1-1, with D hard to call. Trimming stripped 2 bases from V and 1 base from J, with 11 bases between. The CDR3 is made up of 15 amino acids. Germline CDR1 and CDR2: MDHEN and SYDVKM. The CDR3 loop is CASSLIYRENTEAFF. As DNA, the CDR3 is TGTGCCAGCAGTTTAATTTACAGAGAGAACACTGAAGCTTTCTTT.

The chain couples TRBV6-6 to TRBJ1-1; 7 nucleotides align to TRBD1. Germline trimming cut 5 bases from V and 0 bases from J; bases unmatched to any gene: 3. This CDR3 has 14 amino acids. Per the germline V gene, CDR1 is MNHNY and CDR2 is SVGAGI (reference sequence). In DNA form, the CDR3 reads TGTGCCAGCAGTCCGACAGGGTTGAACACTGAAGCTTTCTTT. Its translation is CASSPTGLNTEAFF.

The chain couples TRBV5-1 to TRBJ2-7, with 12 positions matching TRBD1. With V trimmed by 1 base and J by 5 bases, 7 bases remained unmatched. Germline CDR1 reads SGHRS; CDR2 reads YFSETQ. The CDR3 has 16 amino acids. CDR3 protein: CASSLYPGQGANEQYF. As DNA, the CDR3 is TGCGCCAGCAGCTTGTACCCGGGACAGGGGGCGAACGAGCAGTACTTC. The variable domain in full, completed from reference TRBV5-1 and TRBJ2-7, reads KAGVTQTPRYLIKTRGQQVTLSCSPISGHRSVSWYQQTPGQGLQFLFEYFSETQRNKGNFPGRFSGRQFSNSRSEMNVSTLELGDSALYLCASSLYPGQGANEQYFGPGTRLTVT.

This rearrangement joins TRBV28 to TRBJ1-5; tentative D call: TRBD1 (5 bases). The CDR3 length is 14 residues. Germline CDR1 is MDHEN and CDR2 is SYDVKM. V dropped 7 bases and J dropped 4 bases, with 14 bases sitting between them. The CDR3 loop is CASIIQGINQPQHF. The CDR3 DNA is TGTGCCAGCATTATCCAGGGTATTAATCAGCCCCAGCATTTT. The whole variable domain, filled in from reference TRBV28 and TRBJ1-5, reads DVKVTQSSRYLVKRTGEKVFLECVQDMDHENMFWYRQDPGLGLRLIYFSYDVKMKEKGDIPEGYSVSREKKERFSLILESASTNQTSMYLCASIIQGINQPQHFGDGTRLSIL.

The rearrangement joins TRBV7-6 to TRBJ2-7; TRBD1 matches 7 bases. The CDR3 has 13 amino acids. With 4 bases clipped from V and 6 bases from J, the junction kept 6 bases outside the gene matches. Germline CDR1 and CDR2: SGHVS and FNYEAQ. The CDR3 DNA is TGTGCCAGCAGCTCTGGACAGGAAGGCGAGCAGTACTTC. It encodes CASSSGQEGEQYF. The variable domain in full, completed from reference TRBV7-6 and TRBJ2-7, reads GAGVSQSPRYKVTKRGQDVALRCDPISGHVSLYWYRQALGQGPEFLTYFNYEAQQDKSGLPNDRFSAERPEGSISTLTIQRTEQRDSAMYRCASSSGQEGEQYFGPGTRLTVT.

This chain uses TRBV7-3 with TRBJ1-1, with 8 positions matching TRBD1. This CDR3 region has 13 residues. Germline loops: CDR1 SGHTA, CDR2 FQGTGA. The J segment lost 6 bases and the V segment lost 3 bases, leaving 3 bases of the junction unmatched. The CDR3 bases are TGTGCCAGCAGCTTGGCAGGGGGCTCTGAAGCTTTCTTT. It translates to CASSLAGGSEAFF.

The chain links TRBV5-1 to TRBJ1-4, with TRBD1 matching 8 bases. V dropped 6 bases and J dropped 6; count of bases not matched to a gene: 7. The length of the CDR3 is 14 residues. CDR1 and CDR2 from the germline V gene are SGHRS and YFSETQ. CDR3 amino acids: CASKKQGGDEKLFF. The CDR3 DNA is TGCGCCAGCAAAAAACAGGGGGGAGATGAAAAACTGTTTTTT.

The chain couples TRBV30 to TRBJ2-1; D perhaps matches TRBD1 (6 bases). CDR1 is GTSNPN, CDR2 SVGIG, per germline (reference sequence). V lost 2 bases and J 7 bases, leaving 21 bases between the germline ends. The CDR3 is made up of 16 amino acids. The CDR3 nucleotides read TGTGCCTGGAGTCGAGTAGGGGGAGTGGGTTTGAATGAGCAGTTCTTC. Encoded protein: CAWSRVGGVGLNEQFF.

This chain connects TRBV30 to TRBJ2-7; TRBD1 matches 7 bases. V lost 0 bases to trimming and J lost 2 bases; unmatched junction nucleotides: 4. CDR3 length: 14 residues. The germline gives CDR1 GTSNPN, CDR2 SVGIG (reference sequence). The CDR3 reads CAWSVTGAAYEQYF. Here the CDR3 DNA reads TGTGCCTGGAGTGTAACAGGGGCAGCCTACGAGCAGTACTTC. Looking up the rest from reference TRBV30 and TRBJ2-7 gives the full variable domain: SQTIHQWPATLVQPVGSPLSLECTVEGTSNPNLYWYRQAAGRGLQLLFYSVGIGQISSEVPQNLSASRPQDRQFILSSKKLLLSDSGFYLCAWSVTGAAYEQYFGPGTRLTVT.

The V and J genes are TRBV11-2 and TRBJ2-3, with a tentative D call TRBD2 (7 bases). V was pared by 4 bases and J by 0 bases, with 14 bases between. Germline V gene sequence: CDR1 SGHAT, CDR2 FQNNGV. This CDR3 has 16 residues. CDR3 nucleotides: TGTGCCAGCAGCTCAATAGGGGGACTAAGCACAGATACGCAGTATTTT. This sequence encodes CASSSIGGLSTDTQYF.